The 7 T cell receptor beta chains below were found in one sample sequenced in a study of blood T cell repertoires in COVID-19. Sequencing used immunoSEQ multiplex PCR; TCRdb keeps in-frame clones, though not all of them. The sample yields about 240,000 clones, approximately 82% seen once. The sequenced sample was peripheral blood. The receptors were sampled from a man aged 30 to 45 who had recovered from COVID-19.

Only a few counts were recorded for this clone. The chain joins TRBV28 to TRBJ2-7; the match to TRBD1 covers 7 bases. The CDR3 consists of 18 residues. V lost 4 bases, J lost 0 bases, and 15 bases stayed unmatched. From germline, CDR1 is MDHEN and CDR2 SYDVKM. For the CDR3, the DNA is TGTGCCAGCAGTTCACCCCCCGGGACAGTAACCAGCTCCTACGAGCAGTACGTC. Translating it yields CASSSPPGTVTSSYEQYV.

The rearrangement links TRBV5-1 to TRBJ2-7; 7 bases map to TRBD1. Losses at the gene ends were 1 base for V and 1 base for J; bases not matched to a gene: 5. Germline lookup yields CDR1 SGHRS and CDR2 YFSETQ. This CDR3 is 15 amino acids long. For the CDR3, the DNA is TGCGCCAGCAGCTTGTTAGGGGGCGGATCCTACGAGCAGTACTTC. This sequence encodes CASSLLGGGSYEQYF.

This clone appeared a few times. At one end the junction does not follow the germline gene, possibly because of a read error. The chain uses TRBV5-1 and TRBJ2-1; a weak D match, TRBD2 (6 bases). The CDR3 runs 18 residues. Germline CDR1 and CDR2: SGHRS and YFSETQ. DNA of the CDR3: TGCGCCAGCCTGGCTAAGCGGGCTTTCTCCCCCTCCGACAATGAGCAGTTCTTC. As protein: CASLAKRAFSPSDNEQFF.

The sample holds many counts of this clone. Written as DNA, the CDR3 is TGTGCCAGCAGACTTAACAGGGCTGGCTACACCTTC. It specifies CASRLNRAGYTF. The V call is TRBV6-5, the J call TRBJ1-2; weak D call: TRBD1 (6 bases). This CDR3 spans 12 amino acids. Germline V lookup: CDR1 MNHEY, CDR2 SVGAGI. V was clipped by 6 bases and J by 7 bases, with 12 bases between them.

The sample holds one count of this clone. The CDR3 sequence: CASKRGLDEQYF. The CDR3 nucleotides read TGTGCCAGCAAAAGGGGGCTTGACGAGCAGTACTTC. This chain joins TRBV2 and TRBJ2-7; 7 nucleotides match TRBD1. This CDR3 has 12 amino acids. V lost 7 bases, J lost 5 bases, and 5 bases stayed unmatched. Germline-derived CDR1 and CDR2 are SNHLY and FYNNEI.

The chain links TRBV7-9 to TRBJ1-5; D uncertain. The CDR3 is 15 residues long. Germline V gene data show CDR1 as SEHNR and CDR2 as FQNEAQ (reference sequence). With 2 bases removed from V and 4 bases from J, the gap between germline ends came to 12 bases. The CDR3, as DNA: TGTGCCAGCAGCTTATCAACGGGGATTAATCAGCCCCAGCATTTT. Encoded protein: CASSLSTGINQPQHF.

The rearrangement uses TRBV5-1 and TRBJ2-3; 10 positions match TRBD2. V lost 0 bases to trimming and J lost 2 bases; unmatched junction nucleotides: 3. The CDR3 covers 16 residues. The germline CDR1 and CDR2 sequences are SGHRS and YFSETQ. This CDR3 reads CASSLVLAGDTDTQYF. CDR3 nucleotides: TGCGCCAGCAGCTTGGTCCTAGCGGGGGACACAGATACGCAGTATTTT.